This T cell receptor (beta chain) was retrieved from a study of cytomegalovirus exposure and HLA in healthy donors. Study-wide results and caveats: The study labeled 164 TCR beta chains cytomegalovirus-associated.

Worth noting for this clone: The antigen is not known.

The PCR made use of 60 Vbeta and 13 Jbeta primers. The repertoire was sequenced with immunoSEQ multiplex PCR; TCRdb's copy has only in-frame clones and lacks some. The sample lists some 150,000 clones; approximately 83% were seen once. Trimming took 1 base from V and 1 from J; bases not matched to a gene: 16. Germline V gene lookup returns CDR1 GTSNPN and CDR2 SVGIG (reference sequence). The CDR3 extends over 19 amino acids. V and J are TRBV30 and TRBJ2-5, with 9 bases fitting TRBD1. The specimen was PBMCs. This clonotype was obtained from a man aged 35 to 55 in good health and CMV-seropositive. CDR3 in DNA: TGTGCCTGGAGTGGGGACCGACGGACAGGGGACCCCTTCCAAGAGACCCAGTACTTC. It encodes CAWSGDRRTGDPFQETQYF.